Here is one T cell receptor (beta chain) with its context. What it binds is unknown. The data are from a study of T cells in Graves' hyperthyroidism and ophthalmopathy. Study observations and caveats: Researchers found most expanded thyroid clonotypes above 0.001 in blood as well. Ophthalmopathy was model-predicted a median about 6.9 months pre-onset.

V gave up 4 bases and J gave up 8 bases; unmatched junction bases: 4. The CDR3 is made up of 12 amino acids. Looked up from germline, CDR1 is SNHLY and CDR2 is FYNNEI. Amplification targeted TCR beta CDR3 regions from RNA transcripts. Using the HTBI primer set, a first-round RT-PCR was run on the TCR CDR3. MiXCR was run by TCRdb on the multiplex PCR reads, yielding one entry per CDR3 protein. The sample has approximately 300,000 distinct CDR3 sequences, approximately 18% seen once. A patient was excluded if there was uncontrolled infection, other autoimmune disease, pregnancy or lactation. Thyroid ultrasound and orbital computed tomography, with clinical symptoms and serum thyroxine and TRAb, informed diagnoses.

This clonotype originated in a man in his forties or fifties with Graves' ophthalmopathy. The sequencing sample was made of blood. V gene TRBV2 combines with J gene TRBJ1-2, with 7 bases aligning to TRBD1. This CDR3 reads CASSGTGFGYTF. The CDR3 region has the DNA TGTGCCAGCAGTGGGACAGGTTTCGGCTACACCTTC.